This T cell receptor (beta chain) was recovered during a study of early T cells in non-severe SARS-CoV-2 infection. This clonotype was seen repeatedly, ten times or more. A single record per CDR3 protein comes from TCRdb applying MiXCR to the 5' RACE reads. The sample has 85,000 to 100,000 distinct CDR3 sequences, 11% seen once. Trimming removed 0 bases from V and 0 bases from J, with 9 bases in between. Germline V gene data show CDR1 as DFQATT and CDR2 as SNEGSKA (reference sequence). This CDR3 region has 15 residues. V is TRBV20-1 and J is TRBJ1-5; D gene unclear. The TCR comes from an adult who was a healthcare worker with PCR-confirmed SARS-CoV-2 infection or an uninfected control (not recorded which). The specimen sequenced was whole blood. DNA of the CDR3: TGCAGTGCTAGAGAGACATCTTATAGCAATCAGCCCCAGCATTTT. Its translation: CSARETSYSNQPQHF.